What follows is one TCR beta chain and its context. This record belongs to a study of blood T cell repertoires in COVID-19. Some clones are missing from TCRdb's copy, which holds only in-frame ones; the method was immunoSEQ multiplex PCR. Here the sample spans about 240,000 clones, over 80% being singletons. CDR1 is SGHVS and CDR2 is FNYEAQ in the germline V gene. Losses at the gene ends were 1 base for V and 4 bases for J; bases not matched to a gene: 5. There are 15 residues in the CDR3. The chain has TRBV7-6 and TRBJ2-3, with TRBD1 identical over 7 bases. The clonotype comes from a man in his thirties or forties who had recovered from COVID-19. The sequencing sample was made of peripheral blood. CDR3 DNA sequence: TGTGCCAGCAGCTTAGTGGGGACAGAACCAGATACGCAGTATTTT. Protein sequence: CASSLVGTEPDTQYF.